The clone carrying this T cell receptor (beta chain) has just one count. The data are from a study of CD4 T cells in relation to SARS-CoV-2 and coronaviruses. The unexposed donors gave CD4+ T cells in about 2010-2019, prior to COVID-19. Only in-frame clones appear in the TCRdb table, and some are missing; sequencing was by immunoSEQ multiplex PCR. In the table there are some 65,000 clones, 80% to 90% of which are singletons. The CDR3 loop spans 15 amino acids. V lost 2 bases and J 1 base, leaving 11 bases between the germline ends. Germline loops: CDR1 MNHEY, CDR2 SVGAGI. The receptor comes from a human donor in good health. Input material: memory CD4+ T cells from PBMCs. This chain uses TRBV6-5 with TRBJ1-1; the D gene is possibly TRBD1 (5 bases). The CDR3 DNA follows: TGTGCCAGCAGTTACGGGACTGCCGGGAACACTGAAGCTTTCTTT. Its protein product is CASSYGTAGNTEAFF.